This TCR beta chain derives from a study of T cells in Graves' hyperthyroidism and ophthalmopathy. The CDR3 regions of TCR beta were amplified from RNA transcripts. Primed by the HTBI set, a first-round RT-PCR was run on the TCR CDR3. TCRdb redid the calling of the multiplex PCR reads with MiXCR, one entry per CDR3 protein. Here the sample spans about 480,000 distinct CDR3 sequences, about 20% being singletons. This clonotype was seen a handful of times. Trimming cost V 5 bases and J 0 bases; bases outside gene matches: 4. Germline assignment: CDR1 LGHDT and CDR2 YNNKEL (reference sequence). The CDR3 extends over 15 amino acids.

Sequencing was performed on blood. This TCR came from a woman in her 70s with Graves' ophthalmopathy. The chain uses TRBV3-1 and TRBJ1-1; 9 positions match TRBD1. In DNA form, the CDR3 reads TGTGCCAGCAGCTACAGGGGGCGAGTGAACACTGAAGCTTTCTTT. It encodes CASSYRGRVNTEAFF. Variable domain in full (rest from reference TRBV3-1 and TRBJ1-1): DTAVSQTPKYLVTQMGNDKSIKCEQNLGHDTMYWYKQDSKKFLKIMFSYNNKELIINETVPNRFSPKSPDKAHLNLHINSLELGDSAVYFCASSYRGRVNTEAFFGQGTRLTVV.